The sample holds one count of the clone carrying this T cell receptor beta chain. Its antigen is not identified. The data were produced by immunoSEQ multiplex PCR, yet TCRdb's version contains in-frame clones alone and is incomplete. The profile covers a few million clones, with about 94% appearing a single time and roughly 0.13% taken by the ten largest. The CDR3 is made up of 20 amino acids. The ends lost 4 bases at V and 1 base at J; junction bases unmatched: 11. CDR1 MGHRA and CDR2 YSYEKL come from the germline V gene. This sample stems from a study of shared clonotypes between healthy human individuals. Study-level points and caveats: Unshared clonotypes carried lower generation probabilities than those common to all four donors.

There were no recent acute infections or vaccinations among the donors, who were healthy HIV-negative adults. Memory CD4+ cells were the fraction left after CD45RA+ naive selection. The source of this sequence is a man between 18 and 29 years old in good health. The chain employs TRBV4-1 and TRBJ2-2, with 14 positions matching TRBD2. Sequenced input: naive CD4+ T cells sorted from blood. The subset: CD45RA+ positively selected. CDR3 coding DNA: TGCGCCAGCAGCCTAATTACCGGGACTAGCGGGAGAAGGAACACCGGGGAGCTGTTTTTT. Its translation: CASSLITGTSGRRNTGELFF.